This section outlines one TCR beta chain sequence together with its context. The antigen is unknown. This sample is part of a study of cytomegalovirus exposure and HLA in healthy donors. Study-wide findings and caveats: Researchers left out some V segments, among them TRBV6-2 and TRBV6-3, as indistinguishable. According to an earlier analysis, most TCR beta V segments yielded productive rearrangements about 87% or about 30% of the time. The study listed approximately 160 cytomegalovirus-associated TCR beta chains.

CDR1 and CDR2 (germline): MNHEY, SVGAGI. This CDR3 is 14 amino acids long. V lost 5 bases and J 5 bases, leaving 15 bases between the germline ends. This PCR relied on a set of 60 Vbeta primers and 13 Jbeta primers. The assay was immunoSEQ multiplex PCR, and TCRdb's table has in-frame clones only and misses some. The table shows 150,000 or so clones, with more than 60% occurring only once. The receptor was isolated from a woman aged 40 to 50 in good health and CMV-seropositive. The V gene is TRBV6-5, the J gene TRBJ1-2, with D possibly being TRBD1 (5 bases). Sequencing was carried out using PBMCs. CDR3 protein: CASSRSARGYGYTF. The CDR3 nucleotides read TGTGCCAGCAGTAGGTCCGCCCGGGGGTATGGCTACACCTTC.